This paragraph covers one T cell receptor beta chain sequence. Antigen unknown. This entry comes from a study of CD8+ T cells in alopecia areata. Study-wide background: In an open-label trial, patients got 5 to 10 mg tofacitinib twice daily. Findings and caveats of the study: The study found that many expanded lesional clones persisted in scalp and blood during tofacitinib. Under tofacitinib, fewer expanded CD8+ clones appeared among the top 100 scalp clones.

Germline CDR1 is SEHNR and CDR2 is FQNEAQ (reference sequence). The CDR3 contains 16 residues. Losses at the gene ends were 5 bases for V and 5 bases for J; bases not matched to a gene: 11. Sample treatment: oral pan-JAK inhibitor, 5-10 mg twice daily. RNA extraction was followed by reverse transcription into cDNA, which acted as the sequencing template. The protocol was immunoSEQ multiplex PCR, while the TCRdb copy is restricted to in-frame clones and leaves out a portion. This repertoire shows 75,000 to 100,000 clones, over 70% found once; its top ten account for approximately 15%. The chain joins TRBV7-9 to TRBJ2-1; 8 nucleotides align to TRBD1. Sequenced here: CD8+ T cells sorted from blood, sampled at approximately week 42, from a patient treated with tofacitinib. This clonotype was sampled from a human donor with alopecia areata. CDR3 region: CASSTQGAPDDNEQFF. CDR3 nucleotide sequence: TGTGCCAGCAGCACCCAGGGGGCCCCAGACGACAATGAGCAGTTCTTC.